This passage covers 5 T cell receptor beta chains from one sample sequenced in a study of PD-L1 blockade in urothelial cancer. Sequencing was performed with immunoSEQ multiplex PCR; in TCRdb, only in-frame clones are kept and a portion is missing. The data hold 45,000 or so clones, with 70% to 90% observed a single time. The sample consisted of PBMCs, taken around atezolizumab (anti-PD-L1) treatment. Source of these receptors: a man aged 80 or over with urothelial cancer.

This chain joins TRBV6-6 and TRBJ2-1; 10 nucleotides agree with TRBD2. The junction had 5 bases not matched to a gene; V was cut back by 5 bases and J by 4 bases. The CDR3 spans 15 residues. CDR1 is MNHNY, CDR2 SVGAGI, per germline (reference sequence). The CDR3 bases are TGTGCCAGCAGTAACGGACTAGCGGCTTACAATGAGCAGTTCTTC. Protein product: CASSNGLAAYNEQFF.

The rearrangement joins TRBV5-1 to TRBJ2-3; 7 bases align to TRBD1. CDR3 length equals 13 residues. Germline V gene lookup returns CDR1 SGHRS and CDR2 YFSETQ. The trim removed 4 bases at V and 7 bases at J, leaving 6 bases unmatched. Here the CDR3 reads CASSGQGENTQYF. CDR3 nucleotides: TGCGCCAGCAGCGGCCAGGGGGAGAATACGCAGTATTTT.

The chain employs TRBV7-2 and TRBJ2-1; tentative D call: TRBD1 (6 bases). Between the trimmed V and J ends, which lost 0 bases and 5 bases, there was a span of 11 bases. Germline assignment: CDR1 SGHTA and CDR2 FQGNSA. This CDR3 is 15 amino acids long. The CDR3 loop reads CASSLAGGQHNEQFF. In DNA form, the CDR3 reads TGTGCCAGCAGCTTAGCAGGGGGTCAACACAATGAGCAGTTCTTC.

J is TRBJ2-7 and V is TRBV4-3; TRBD2 aligns across 10 bases. The CDR3 is made up of 15 amino acids. The V gene end was trimmed by 5 bases and the J gene end by 6 bases; junction bases not matched to a gene: 10. Germline V gene data show CDR1 as LGHNA and CDR2 as YSLEER. CDR3 coding DNA: TGCGCCAGCAGCAAACTAGCGGGGAGTGCGAGCGAGCAGTACTTC. Translated: CASSKLAGSASEQYF.

The chain links TRBV6-5 to TRBJ2-7; TRBD1 is a possible D gene (6 bases). The CDR3 has 12 amino acids. The V gene's germline CDR1 is MNHEY and CDR2 SVGAGI. With 6 bases removed from V and 7 bases from J, the gap between germline ends came to 13 bases. CDR3 coding DNA: TGTGCCAGCAGCCTTCAAGGGGGAGAGCAGTACTTC. It is translated as CASSLQGGEQYF.